The subject of this entry is one T cell receptor beta chain. This sample was taken from a study of early T cells in non-severe SARS-CoV-2 infection. For the study at large: From unsorted whole blood, bulk RNA was sequenced, and the chains remained unpaired.

There are 15 residues in the CDR3. The germline V and J ends were trimmed by 3 bases and 7 bases, with 13 bases remaining between them. As part of library construction, unique molecular identifiers were attached to individual cDNA molecules. TCRdb re-derived calls from the 5' RACE reads in MiXCR, one entry per CDR3 protein. This sample carries some 40,000 distinct CDR3 sequences, about 7.4% of them seen once, and the ten largest clones take 9.5% to 15%. The sample in question was whole blood, obtained at baseline. The gene calls are TRBV12-3 or TRBV12-4 and TRBJ1-6; tentative D call: TRBD1 (5 bases). This TCR derives from an adult who was a healthcare worker with PCR-confirmed SARS-CoV-2 infection or an uninfected control (not recorded which). As DNA, the CDR3 is TGTGCCAGCAGTTTTGAGAGGGGAAAAAATTCACCCCTCCACTTT. Its translation is CASSFERGKNSPLHF.